The present TCR beta chain was sequenced within a study of T-cell reconstitution after alpha-beta-depleted transplantation in children. The study's findings and limits: Most T-cell counts and diversity one year after the transplant came from T cells that were newly produced.

The CDR3 is 14 amino acids. V gave up 4 bases and J gave up 4 bases, with 13 bases separating them. Germline V CDR1 and CDR2: MNHNS, SASEGT. Researchers prepared the TCRbeta library using unique molecular identifiers, the study reports. Using its own MiXCR run on the PCR reads, TCRdb lists one record per CDR3 protein. The data contain fewer than 750,000 distinct CDR3 sequences, over 25% of them singletons. This clonotype has more than one count but fewer than ten. The antigen is not known. Material: PBMCs, obtained before TCRalphabeta/CD19-depleted stem cell transplant. The TCR comes from a boy younger than two with Wiskott-Aldrich syndrome, due to receive a stem cell transplant. This chain links TRBV6-1 with TRBJ1-1, with a tentative D call TRBD1 (6 bases). The CDR3 sequence: CASSARTAGTEAFF. CDR3 nucleotide sequence: TGTGCCAGCAGTGCGCGGACAGCAGGCACTGAAGCTTTCTTT.